This T cell receptor (beta chain) was identified during a study of blood T cells in healthy people across ages (dated by TCRdb to between 2014 and 2016). General notes on the study: In model experiments, template switching captured about one uniquely barcoded TCR beta cDNA molecule for every two T cells. The study measured age-related changes in TCR beta repertoire diversity using deep sequencing normalized with unique cDNA molecular identifiers. Four age groups were formed from the donors: young (average 16 years), middle-aged (just under 40), aged (roughly 58) and long-lived (about 75). Donors of different ages were randomly distributed across sequencing lanes to avoid experimental bias. Two additional independent replicas of 1 million unique cDNA reads from the same blood draw were analyzed for two donors (one aged 18 to 30 and one aged 80 or older).

Systemically healthy Caucasian individuals from Russia, 35 to 50 in total and aged roughly 6 to 100 years, were included as donors. Approximately 10 milliliters of peripheral blood were collected from each donor into EDTA-treated Vacutainer tubes. Ficoll-Paque density-gradient centrifugation was used to isolate PBMCs, with at least 6.5 million per sample. Total RNA, at least 5 micrograms per sample, was extracted from PBMCs with Trizol reagent. Naive CD45RAhigh/CD27high T cell percentages were measured by flow cytometry on a PBMC aliquot from every donor. The receptor library was made with 5' RACE. Sequencing instrument: Illumina HiSeq 2500. A second PCR of about 6 to 12 cycles was run with a J-beta primer mix and a sample-barcoded 5' primer. Each TCR beta cDNA molecule received a unique molecular identifier from a template-switch 5' adaptor carrying 12 random nucleotides. At least 2.5 million CDR3-containing paired-end reads were obtained from each sample. First-strand cDNA was synthesized from all RNA with the Mint cDNA synthesis kit, primed by a TRBC-specific oligonucleotide. All cDNA was treated with uracil-DNA glycosylase and then went through a first 18-cycle PCR with the universal primers M1SS and BC2_uni_R. Processing in the source paper ran as follows. For normalization, 1 million high-quality reads were randomly selected from each sample, with every read carrying a distinct molecular identifier. Reads sharing molecular identifiers were discarded rather than binned into consensus sequences. MiTCR, with a Q25 quality threshold and the strictest error-elimination algorithm, was used for CDR3 identification, clonotype clustering and error correction. A nonparametric unseen species model with Euler transformation was used to estimate lower-bound total TCR beta diversity. TCRdb passed the public sequencing reads through fastp at Q25 and MiXCR, retaining productive beta sequences. Merged by CDR3 protein, the rows form single entries marked with the most common genes and DNA. TCRdb, not the authors, supplied the V and J calls. For this sample there are over 1,500,000 distinct CDR3 sequences; around 48% appear just once. Jointly, the top ten make up 2% to 2.5% of the sample.

Overall results and qualifications from the work: Compared with the aged group, more naive CD4+ T cells, fewer expanded clones and increased TCR diversity were shown by the long-lived group, suggesting age selection. Observed TCR beta diversity correlated strongly with the percentage of naive T cells measured by flow cytometry. Donor CMV infection status was unknown, potentially confounding age-related changes in expanded clonotypes. Because profiling used bulk unsorted PBMCs, naive and antigen-experienced compartments could not be compared conclusively. Observed TCR beta diversity per million T cells fell roughly linearly with age, and a significant reduction was already apparent by age around 40. Estimates of total diversity based on one million sequenced T cells were considered lower bounds and underestimates.

CDR1 SGHRS and CDR2 YFSETQ were looked up in the germline V gene. The V end gives up 4 bases and the J end 1 base, leaving 4 bases in the junction not matched to a gene. The CDR3 measures 15 amino acids from cysteine to phenylalanine. Only CDR3 DNA is held: 45 bases, read in frame from base 1. This clonotype appeared a single time. No cognate antigen has been identified for it. Within one base of it there is no much larger clone, and no base qualities were kept. Sequenced: blood. The chain links TRBV5-1 with TRBJ2-2; the junction holds 7 bases that match TRBD2. The receptor comes from a woman aged 40 to 49 in good health. The DNA sequence is as follows: TGCGCCAGCAGCGTTGGGAGGGAGAACACCGGGGAGCTGTTTTTT. The translation is CASSVGRENTGELFF.